This TCR beta chain came from a study of cytomegalovirus exposure and HLA in healthy donors. Primers for the PCR totalled 60 Vbeta and 13 Jbeta. Only in-frame clones appear in the TCRdb table, and some are missing; sequencing was by immunoSEQ multiplex PCR. Among some 140,000 clones listed, around four fifths were seen once. Sequencing used PBMCs. The sequence was collected from a middle-aged man in good health and CMV-seronegative.

CDR3 nucleotide sequence: TGTGCCAGCAGCGCCCCGGGACTCTCCTACGAGCAGTACTTC. Translation: CASSAPGLSYEQYF. The V gene is TRBV7-9, the J gene TRBJ2-7, with D possibly TRBD2 on 6 matching bases. From germline, CDR1 is SEHNR and CDR2 FQNEAQ (reference sequence). V lost 5 bases and J lost 0, with 11 bases in between. The CDR3 loop spans 14 amino acids.